The T cell receptor (beta chain) described here comes from a study of post-analysis software for immune sequencing data. With respect to this clonotype: Antigen unknown.

Unique molecular identifiers had been added to the TCR beta cDNA libraries. One entry per CDR3 protein, called by TCRdb with MiXCR from the PCR reads. Among approximately 180,000 distinct CDR3 sequences, roughly 30% were seen once, and the ten largest hold over 1.2%. The V end lost 1 base, the J end lost 4 bases, and 13 bases lay between the germline ends. The germline V gene encodes CDR1 SGHTA and CDR2 FQGTGA. The CDR3 is 15 amino acids. Study-level results: About five TRBV segments, including TRBV5-6, TRBV5-1 and TRBV20-1, were more frequent in patients than controls.

This receptor was taken from a girl aged 10 to 17 with multiple sclerosis. What was sequenced was blood. The genes are TRBV7-3 and TRBJ1-1; possibly TRBD1 for D (6 bases). As DNA, the CDR3 is TGTGCCAGCAGCTTAAACCCGGGGGCGATCACTGAAGCTTTCTTT. Its translation is CASSLNPGAITEAFF.